Below are 16 T cell receptor beta chains sequenced from a single sample in a study of Ad26.COV2.S vaccination and SARS-CoV-2 variants. The treatment: about 20 received Ad26.COV2.S at low or high dose, single or two shots; 5 received placebo; per-sample allocation not given. All samples were drawn on day 63, counting from the first vaccine or placebo injection. TCRdb's copy holds only in-frame clones and misses some; the assay was immunoSEQ multiplex PCR. In the table there are 380,000 or so clones, 65% to 90% of which are singletons. Source: peripheral blood, taken in a trial of Ad26.COV2.S vaccine versus placebo. These TCRs come from a person between 18 and 65 years old who received the Ad26.COV2.S COVID-19 vaccine or a placebo.

The V and J genes are TRBV27 and TRBJ1-6, with TRBD1 as a possible D gene (6 bases). This CDR3 has 15 residues. The germline gives CDR1 MNHEY, CDR2 SMNVEV (reference sequence). V was cut by 6 bases and J by 6 bases, with 15 bases left in between. CDR3 DNA: TGTGCCAGCAGCAGAGGAGGACAGCCTAATTCACCCCTCCACTTT. It encodes CASSRGGQPNSPLHF.

To note about this clone: Other DNA variants within this sample encode the same CDR3. V usage is TRBV28 and J usage is TRBJ1-2, with D perhaps matching TRBD1 (5 bases). The CDR3 consists of 13 residues. Germline values: CDR1 MDHEN, CDR2 SYDVKM. V lost 3 bases to trimming and J lost 2 bases, with 7 bases between them. In DNA, the CDR3 is TGTGCCAGCAGTTTGGGGCAGAACTATGGCTACACCTTC. This encodes CASSLGQNYGYTF.

As DNA, the CDR3 is TGCGCCAGCAGCCAGGTTCCTGGGGGGGCGCGCGACGGGGAGCTGTTTTTT. Amino acids: CASSQVPGGARDGELFF. The rearrangement joins TRBV4-1 to TRBJ2-2; D is perhaps TRBD2 (7 bases). The germline CDR1 and CDR2 sequences are MGHRA and YSYEKL. V dropped 3 bases and J dropped 7 bases, with 21 bases sitting between them. The CDR3 is 17 amino acids.

The chain couples TRBV5-5 to TRBJ1-6; maybe TRBD1 (5 bases). Trimming removed 4 bases from V and 0 bases from J, with 14 bases in between. The CDR3 is 17 residues long. CDR1 and CDR2 (germline): SGHKS, YYEKEE (reference sequence). The CDR3 bases are TGTGCCAGCAGCCTGGGACTCCCGAGCTCCTATAATTCACCCCTCCACTTT. Its translation is CASSLGLPSSYNSPLHF.

This chain uses TRBV28 with TRBJ1-5; tentatively, D is TRBD1 (6 bases). The CDR3 spans 15 residues. Trimming stripped 1 base from V and 7 bases from J, with 14 bases between. Germline CDR1 and CDR2: MDHEN and SYDVKM. The CDR3 DNA reads as TGTGCCAGCAGTTTATTGCAGGGGCCGGAGCAGCCCCAGCATTTT. It translates to CASSLLQGPEQPQHF.

The chain is built from TRBV7-9 and TRBJ1-5; D is undetermined. The CDR3 is made up of 14 amino acids. Trimming removed 5 bases from V and 0 bases from J, with 8 bases in between. Germline lookup yields CDR1 SEHNR and CDR2 FQNEAQ (reference sequence). The CDR3 reads CASSPSYSNQPQHF. As DNA, the CDR3 is TGTGCCAGCAGCCCGAGTTATAGCAATCAGCCCCAGCATTTT.

The chain couples TRBV6-2 or TRBV6-3 to TRBJ2-1; D possibly corresponds to TRBD2 (5 bases). The CDR3 sequence is 12 residues long. Germline V gene sequence: CDR1 MNHEY, CDR2 SVGEGT. V was cut by 2 bases and J by 12 bases, with 11 bases left in between. CDR3: CASSYRESRQFF. The CDR3 DNA sequence: TGTGCCAGCAGTTACCGGGAATCCCGGCAGTTCTTC.

The rearrangement links TRBV4-2 to TRBJ2-3; D gene ambiguous. This CDR3 spans 15 amino acids. The ends were cut back, 0 bases at V and 2 bases at J, with 9 bases in the middle. CDR1 is LGHNA, CDR2 YNFKEQ, per germline. In DNA form, the CDR3 reads TGTGCCAGCAGCCAAGATCTATCATACACAGATACGCAGTATTTT. Translating it yields CASSQDLSYTDTQYF.

This clone was seen a single time. The CDR3 coding sequence is TGTGCCAGCAGCCCCAAGACAGGGGGTCTTGAAAAACTGTTTTTT. It codes for CASSPKTGGLEKLFF. This chain connects TRBV5-4 to TRBJ1-4; the match to TRBD1 covers 9 bases. CDR3 length equals 15 residues. Germline CDR1 SGHNT, CDR2 YYREEE (reference sequence). V gave up 4 bases and J gave up 7 bases; unmatched junction bases: 8.

V usage is TRBV7-2 and J usage is TRBJ2-3; 8 bases agree with TRBD2. Germline CDR1 and CDR2: SGHTA and FQGNSA. The CDR3 loop spans 14 amino acids. The J segment lost 5 bases and the V segment lost 6 bases, leaving 7 bases of the junction unmatched. The CDR3 DNA is TGTGCCAGCAGAGACGGGGGGGCGATAGATACGCAGTATTTT. Amino acids: CASRDGGAIDTQYF.

Points on this clone: Other nucleotide sequences in the sample specify the same CDR3. This chain's CDR3 is CASSYSLTGELFF. In nucleotides, the CDR3 is TGTGCCAGCAGTTACTCCCTAACCGGGGAGCTGTTTTTT. The chain employs TRBV6-2 or TRBV6-3 and TRBJ2-2; D unresolved. There are 13 residues in the CDR3. V dropped 0 bases and J dropped 5 bases, with 4 bases sitting between them. Germline CDR1 is MNHEY and CDR2 is SVGEGT.

This chain links TRBV18 with TRBJ1-5; TRBD1 is a possible D gene (5 bases). There are 15 residues in the CDR3. The germline V and J ends were trimmed by 3 bases and 6 bases, with 15 bases remaining between them. Germline-derived CDR1 and CDR2 are KGHSH and LQKENI. In DNA form, the CDR3 reads TGTGCCAGCTCACCTCCCGGGACGGGACTTCAGCCCCAGCATTTT. Translated, it gives CASSPPGTGLQPQHF.

The V and J genes are TRBV4-2 and TRBJ2-3; 8 bases line up with TRBD2. J gave up 6 bases and V 1 base, and 9 bases lay outside the gene matches. The CDR3 length is 16 residues. Germline CDR1 reads LGHNA; CDR2 reads YNFKEQ. The CDR3 loop is CASSQGWTGGADTQYF. CDR3 bases: TGTGCCAGCAGCCAAGGGTGGACCGGGGGGGCCGATACGCAGTATTTT.

The chain couples TRBV6-5 to TRBJ2-5; 12 bases map to TRBD1. The CDR3 length is 14 residues. The germline gives CDR1 MNHEY, CDR2 SVGAGI. J lost 7 bases, V lost 5 bases, and 5 bases had no gene match. In DNA, the CDR3 is TGTGCCAGCAGTCCCCCGGGACAGGGGGCGACCCAGTACTTC. It codes for CASSPPGQGATQYF.

The genes are TRBV6-6 and TRBJ2-3; 7 bases match TRBD2. The CDR3 is 16 amino acids. With V trimmed by 6 bases and J by 3 bases, 12 bases remained unmatched. Germline V CDR1 and CDR2: MNHNY, SVGAGI (reference sequence). The CDR3 reads CASSEGGPRNTDTQYF. In DNA form, the CDR3 reads TGTGCCAGCAGCGAGGGAGGGCCAAGAAATACAGATACGCAGTATTTT.

The rearrangement uses TRBV4-1 and TRBJ2-1, with D maybe TRBD2 (6 bases). The CDR3 has 14 amino acids. The germline gives CDR1 MGHRA, CDR2 YSYEKL. V lost 3 bases and J lost 8, with 14 bases in between. The CDR3 DNA sequence: TGCGCCAGCAGCCAGATGGGAGGTTCTGATGAGCAGTTCTTC. This sequence encodes CASSQMGGSDEQFF.